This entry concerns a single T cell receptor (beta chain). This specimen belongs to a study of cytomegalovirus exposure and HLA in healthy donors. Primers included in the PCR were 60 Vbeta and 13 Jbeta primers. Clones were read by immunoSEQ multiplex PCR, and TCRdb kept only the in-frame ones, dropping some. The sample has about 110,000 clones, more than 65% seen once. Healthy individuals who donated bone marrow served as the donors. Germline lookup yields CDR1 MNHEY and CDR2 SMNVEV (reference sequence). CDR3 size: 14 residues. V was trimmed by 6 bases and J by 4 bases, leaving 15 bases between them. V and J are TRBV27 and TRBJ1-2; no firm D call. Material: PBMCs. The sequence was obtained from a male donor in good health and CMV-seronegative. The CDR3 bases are TGTGCCAGCAGGACTGGGTACACCAGCTATGGCTACACCTTC. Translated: CASRTGYTSYGYTF.